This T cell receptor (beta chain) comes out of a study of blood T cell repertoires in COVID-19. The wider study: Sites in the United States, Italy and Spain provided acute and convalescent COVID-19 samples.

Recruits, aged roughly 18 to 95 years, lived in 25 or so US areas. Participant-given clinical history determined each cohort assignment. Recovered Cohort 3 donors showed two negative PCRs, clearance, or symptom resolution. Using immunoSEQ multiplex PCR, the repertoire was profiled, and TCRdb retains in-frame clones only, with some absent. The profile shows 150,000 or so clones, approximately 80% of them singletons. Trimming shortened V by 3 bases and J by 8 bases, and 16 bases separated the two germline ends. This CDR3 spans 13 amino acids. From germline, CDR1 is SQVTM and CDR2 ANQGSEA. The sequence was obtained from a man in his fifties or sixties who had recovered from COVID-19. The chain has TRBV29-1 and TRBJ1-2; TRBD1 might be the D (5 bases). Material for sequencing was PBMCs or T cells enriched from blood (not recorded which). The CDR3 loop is CSVDNPVRDGYTF. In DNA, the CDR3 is TGCAGCGTTGACAACCCGGTGCGGGACGGCTACACCTTC.